This T cell receptor (beta chain) was sequenced for a study of tissue T cells after allogeneic stem cell transplantation. With respect to this clone: Its specificity is not known. Gene names follow the mouse nomenclature. The sequenced fragment ends 1 residue before the CDR3 boundary, so the rest is inferred from the germline J gene.

Regarding the study as a whole: Anatomically similar tissues had similar TCR repertoires within each patient. Blood and spleen captured only part of the tissue TCR repertoire.

Germline CDR1 is MSHET and CDR2 is SYDVDS. The V end was cut by 7 bases, the J end by 0 bases, with 8 bases between. This CDR3 spans 13 amino acids. TCRdb keeps only in-frame clones here, not all; method: immunoSEQ multiplex PCR. This table holds some 10,000 clones, 45% found once. The time point: mouse harvest day 7 after allogeneic transplant. Each mouse received 10^7 T-cell-depleted marrow cells plus 10^6 splenic CD5+ T cells by tail vein. B6 (H2b) cells into BALB/c (H2d) mice; tissues taken at day 7 or 14. The TCR comes from a female BALB/c mouse given C57BL/6 T cells with graft-versus-host disease after an allogeneic hematopoietic cell transplant. This chain links TRBV29 with TRBJ2-4; D is ambiguous. The source material was gut tissue. CDR3 sequence: CASTPNSQNTLYF. CDR3 bases read: TGTGCTAGCACCCCGAATAGTCAAAACACCTTGTAC.